The present T cell receptor (beta chain) was sequenced within a study of breast tumors, draining lymph nodes, adjacent tissues. Study conclusions and caveats: Luminal-like breast cancer showed significantly greater tumor-nontumor repertoire similarity than basal-like breast cancer did.

This clonotype was observed many times. What it recognizes is unknown. From the multiplex PCR reads, TCRdb called clonotypes with MiXCR, one entry per CDR3 protein. Of under 20,000 distinct CDR3 sequences in the sample, around two fifths were seen once. This receptor was obtained from a female donor with breast cancer. Some clones in this sample may be carry-over from other donors' samples. The material sequenced was breast tumor tissue.

CDR3 loop: CASSRDYLNEQFF. The CDR3 nucleotides are TGCGCCAGCAGCCGGGACTACCTCAATGAGCAGTTCTTC. The chain joins TRBV4-1 to TRBJ2-1, with 7 bases that match TRBD2. CDR1 and CDR2 from the germline V gene are MGHRA and YSYEKL. The CDR3 has 13 residues. V shed 4 bases, J shed 6 bases, and the junction held 3 bases outside the gene matches.